This T cell receptor (beta chain) was sequenced for a study of T cell responses to AZD1222 COVID-19 vaccine. The germline V gene has CDR1 MNHEY and CDR2 SMNVEV (reference sequence). The CDR3 is made up of 13 amino acids. The V and J ends lost 6 bases and 7 bases respectively, with 10 bases between them. Assay: immunoSEQ multiplex PCR; the TCRdb copy retains only in-frame clones and omits some. The sample lists nearly 110,000 clones, approximately 90% occurring once. This chain connects TRBV27 to TRBJ1-6; D ambiguous. This TCR came from an adult in good health. The source was peripheral blood, collected on day 0 of AZD1222 vaccination. The CDR3 nucleotides are TGTGCCAGCAGCAACAGAGCCAATTCACCCCTCCACTTT. Encoded protein: CASSNRANSPLHF.